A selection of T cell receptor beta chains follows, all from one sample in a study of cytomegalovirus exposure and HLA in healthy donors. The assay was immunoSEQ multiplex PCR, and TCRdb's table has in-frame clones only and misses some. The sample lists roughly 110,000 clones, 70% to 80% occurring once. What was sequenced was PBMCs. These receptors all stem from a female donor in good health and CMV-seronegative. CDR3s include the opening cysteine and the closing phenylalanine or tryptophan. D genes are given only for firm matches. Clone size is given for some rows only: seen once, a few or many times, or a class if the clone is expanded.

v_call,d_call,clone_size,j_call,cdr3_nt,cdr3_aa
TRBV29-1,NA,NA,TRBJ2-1,TGCAGCGTCGTCTCTCGGGGTACCTACAATGAGCAGTTCTTC,CSVVSRGTYNEQFF
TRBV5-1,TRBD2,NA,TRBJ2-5,TGCGCCAGCAGCACGGGACTAGCGGGAGGCATAGAGACCCAGTACTTC,CASSTGLAGGIETQYF
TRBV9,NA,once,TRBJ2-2,TGTGCCAGCAGCGTAGGTGGGGGGGGCCCGAACACCGGGGAGCTGTTTTTT,CASSVGGGGPNTGELFF
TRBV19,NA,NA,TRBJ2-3,TGTGCCAGTAGTATTGGGACGGGACACTTCACAGATACGCAGTATTTT,CASSIGTGHFTDTQYF
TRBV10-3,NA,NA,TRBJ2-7,TGTGCCATCAGTGGGAAGGAGGACTCCTACGAGCAGTACTTC,CAISGKEDSYEQYF
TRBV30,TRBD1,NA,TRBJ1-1,TGTGCCTCCCGGACAGGGAGGGATACTGAAGCTTTCTTT,CASRTGRDTEAFF
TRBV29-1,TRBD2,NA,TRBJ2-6,TGCAGCGTTGTCTCGCGGGAGTCCGGGGCCAACGTCCTGACTTTC,CSVVSRESGANVLTF
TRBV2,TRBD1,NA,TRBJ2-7,TGTGCCAGCAGACCTGGGACAGGGGGATTCGAGCAGTACTTC,CASRPGTGGFEQYF
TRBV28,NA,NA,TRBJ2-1,TGTGCCAGCAGTTTCGTGAGAGTTGATGATGAGCAGTTCTTC,CASSFVRVDDEQFF
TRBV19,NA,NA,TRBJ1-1,TGTGCCAGTAGTCGGGCAGCCCAACCGGGAACTGAAGCTTTCTTT,CASSRAAQPGTEAFF
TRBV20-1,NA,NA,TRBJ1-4,TGCAGTGCTAGAGATATCGGAAAACTGTTTTTT,CSARDIGKLFF
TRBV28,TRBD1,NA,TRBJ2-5,TGTGCCAGCAGTTTGCGCGGACAGGGGGCAAAACAAGAGACCCAGTACTTC,CASSLRGQGAKQETQYF
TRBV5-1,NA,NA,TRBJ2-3,TGCGCCAGCAGCTCTGGAGAGGCAGATACGCAGTATTTT,CASSSGEADTQYF
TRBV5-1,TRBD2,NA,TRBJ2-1,TGCGCCAGCAGCTTGGTAGCGGGAGGATCGTACAATGAGCAGTTCTTC,CASSLVAGGSYNEQFF
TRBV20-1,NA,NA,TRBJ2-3,TGCAGTGCCCGAGGGGGAGATACGCAGTATTTT,CSARGGDTQYF
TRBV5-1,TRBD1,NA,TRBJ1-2,TGCGCCAGCAGCCCTACAGGGGTTAAAACGGGAGGCTACACCTTC,CASSPTGVKTGGYTF
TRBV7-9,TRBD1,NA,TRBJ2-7,TGTGCCAGCAGCCAGACCGGGACAGGGAGGGAGGCTTACGAGCAGTACTTC,CASSQTGTGREAYEQYF